The 16 T cell receptor beta chains below were found in one sample sequenced in a study of blood T cell repertoires in COVID-19. TCRdb keeps only in-frame clones here, not all; method: immunoSEQ multiplex PCR. The sample contains over 200,000 clones, approximately 90% of which appear only once. Material: PBMCs or T cells enriched from blood (not recorded which). These receptors all come from a man younger than 35 who had recovered from COVID-19.

The chain recombines TRBV10-3 with TRBJ1-2; 9 bases map to TRBD1. After removal of 6 bases from V and 4 bases from J, the junction contained 3 bases not matched to a gene. CDR3 length: 13 amino acids. Germline V gene sequence: CDR1 ENHRY, CDR2 SYGVKD. Here the CDR3 reads CAISPGQGYGYTF. The CDR3, as DNA: TGTGCCATCAGCCCGGGACAGGGCTATGGCTACACCTTC.

In its sample, this clone was seen once. In DNA form, the CDR3 reads TGTGCCAGCAGTGGCGGCCTGGTAGATGAGCAGTTCTTC. Translated, it gives CASSGGLVDEQFF. This rearrangement joins TRBV2 to TRBJ2-1; D is ambiguous. The CDR3 totals 13 residues. The germline CDR1 and CDR2 sequences are SNHLY and FYNNEI. The germline V and J ends were trimmed by 4 bases and 8 bases, with 12 bases remaining between them.

The rearrangement links TRBV5-1 to TRBJ1-6; 10 nucleotides match TRBD1. This CDR3 has 16 amino acids. CDR1 is SGHRS and CDR2 is YFSETQ in the germline V gene. The V gene end was trimmed by 2 bases and the J gene end by 10 bases; junction bases not matched to a gene: 9. For the CDR3, the DNA is TGCGCCAGCAGCTTCGGTTTCGGGACAGGGGACTCACCCCTCCACTTT. Its protein is CASSFGFGTGDSPLHF. The full variable domain, its missing parts supplied by reference TRBV5-1 and TRBJ1-6, is KAGVTQTPRYLIKTRGQQVTLSCSPISGHRSVSWYQQTPGQGLQFLFEYFSETQRNKGNFPGRFSGRQFSNSRSEMNVSTLELGDSALYLCASSFGFGTGDSPLHFGNGTRLTVT.

The chain combines TRBV28 with TRBJ1-1; the D gene is possibly TRBD1 (5 bases). The germline V gene encodes CDR1 MDHEN and CDR2 SYDVKM. The CDR3 is 14 residues long. Trimming left V 6 bases short and J 3 bases short, with 14 bases between. As DNA, the CDR3 is TGTGCCAGCAGCCCGGGGGAAATGGACACTGAAGCTTTCTTT. Translated, it gives CASSPGEMDTEAFF.

The chain uses TRBV9 and TRBJ2-7; the D is unclear. The CDR3 contains 12 residues. V dropped 0 bases and J dropped 6 bases, with 7 bases sitting between them. Germline V lookup: CDR1 SGDLS, CDR2 YYNGEE. CDR3 sequence (DNA): TGTGCCAGCAGCGTAGGACTGTCCGAGCAGTACTTC. It is translated as CASSVGLSEQYF.

The chain links TRBV19 to TRBJ2-7; 7 bases are a match to TRBD1. The trim removed 9 bases at V and 2 bases at J, leaving 7 bases unmatched. Germline CDR1 reads LNHDA; CDR2 reads SQIVND (reference sequence). This CDR3 is built from 13 residues. The CDR3 is CARPRTGAYEQYF. The CDR3 DNA is TGTGCCAGACCACGAACAGGGGCCTACGAGCAGTACTTC.

On this clone itself: One end of the junction is discordant with germline, which a read error may explain. The rearrangement uses TRBV11-2 and TRBJ2-1; TRBD2 agrees at 9 bases. CDR3 length: 15 residues. Germline CDR1 is SGHAT and CDR2 is FQNNGV. CDR3 nucleotides: TGTGCCAGCAGCTCCGGGACTAGCTCCCACAATGAGCAGTTCTTC. It is translated as CASSSGTSSHNEQFF. The full variable domain, completed using reference TRBV11-2 and TRBJ2-1, is EAGVAQSPRYKIIEKRQSVAFWCNPISGHATLYWYQQILGQGPKLLIQFQNNGVVDDSQLPKDRFSAERLKGVDSTLKIQPAKLEDSAVYLCASSSGTSSHNEQFFGPGTRLTVL.

V usage is TRBV3-1 (or the pseudogene TRBV3-2) and J usage is TRBJ1-2; 9 nucleotides line up with TRBD1. J lost 6 bases, V lost 5 bases, and 7 bases had no gene match. The CDR3 extends over 14 amino acids. Germline-derived CDR1 and CDR2 are LGHDT and YNNKEL (reference sequence). The CDR3 DNA is TGTGCCAGCAGCTCCGCGGGACAGGGAAATGGCTACACCTTC. This encodes CASSSAGQGNGYTF.

This clone is a singleton in its sample. The chain links TRBV19 to TRBJ2-7; 7 bases are a match to TRBD1. With V trimmed by 5 bases and J by 6 bases, 7 bases remained unmatched. The CDR3 is 13 amino acids. Germline CDR1 LNHDA, CDR2 SQIVND (reference sequence). The CDR3 nucleotides are TGTGCCAGTAGTCCGGGACAGCCGGGCGAGCAGTACTTC. Its translation: CASSPGQPGEQYF. Together with reference TRBV19 and TRBJ2-7, the CDR3 gives the full variable domain: DGGITQSPKYLFRKEGQNVTLSCEQNLNHDAMYWYRQDPGQGLRLIYYSQIVNDFQKGDIAEGYSVSREKKESFPLTVTSAQKNPTAFYLCASSPGQPGEQYFGPGTRLTVT.

V usage is TRBV15 and J usage is TRBJ2-6; 8 bases are a match to TRBD1. J gave up 0 bases and V 4 bases, and 8 bases lay outside the gene matches. The CDR3 is 18 amino acids. The V gene's germline CDR1 is LNHNV and CDR2 YYDKDF (reference sequence). CDR3 region: CATSKDRVAVSGANVLTF. CDR3 DNA sequence: TGTGCCACCAGCAAGGACAGGGTGGCCGTCTCTGGGGCCAACGTCCTGACTTTC.

This clone was seen just once. The CDR3 carries no conserved terminal phenylalanine or tryptophan, so it likely arises from a read error. The DNA is left out, because the CDR3 cannot be placed on it with certainty; the CDR3 is given as TCRdb lists it. The V call is TRBV13, the J call TRBJ1-1; the D call TRBD1 from the table was never checked on the DNA. The V gene's germline CDR1 is PRHDT and CDR2 FYEKMQ (reference sequence). The length of the CDR3 is 13 amino acids, counting both ends. The CDR3 sequence is CASSVGTGRGLSL.

V is TRBV4-1 and J is TRBJ2-1, with 9 bases fitting TRBD2. CDR1 is MGHRA, CDR2 YSYEKL, per germline. Trimming removed 6 bases from V and 5 bases from J; junction bases left unmatched: 8. This CDR3 is 15 amino acids long. CDR3 DNA sequence: TGCGCCAGCAGTCCAGTAGCGGGAGCTCACAATGAGCAGTTCTTC. This encodes CASSPVAGAHNEQFF.

The chain has TRBV27 and TRBJ2-3; 9 bases align to TRBD2. Germline assignment: CDR1 MNHEY and CDR2 SMNVEV (reference sequence). J was trimmed by 1 base and V by 3 bases; bases with no gene match: 5. CDR3 length: 16 residues. CDR3: CASSFLLAGGTDTQYF. As DNA, the CDR3 is TGTGCCAGCAGTTTCCTACTAGCGGGCGGCACAGATACGCAGTATTTT.

The V call is TRBV19, the J call TRBJ1-1; 9 positions match TRBD1. The V gene end was trimmed by 5 bases and the J gene end by 1 base; junction bases not matched to a gene: 2. The CDR3 covers 14 residues. CDR1 is LNHDA and CDR2 is SQIVND in the germline V gene (reference sequence). CDR3 sequence reads: CASSLQGANTEAFF. The CDR3, as DNA: TGTGCCAGTAGTTTACAGGGGGCGAACACTGAAGCTTTCTTT.

The sample holds one count of this clone. The rearrangement uses TRBV28 and TRBJ2-7; 7 bases match TRBD1. Per germline, CDR1 MDHEN and CDR2 SYDVKM. The CDR3 totals 13 residues. V dropped 3 bases and J dropped 4; count of bases not matched to a gene: 3. The CDR3 nucleotides are TGTGCCAGCAGTTTTATGGACAGGTACGAGCAGTACTTC. Residues: CASSFMDRYEQYF.

V is TRBV30 and J is TRBJ1-5; D is uncertain. Between the trimmed V and J ends, which lost 0 bases and 7 bases, there was a span of 13 bases. Germline CDR1 reads GTSNPN; CDR2 reads SVGIG (reference sequence). CDR3 length: 14 residues. The CDR3 nucleotides read TGTGCCTGGAGTGTAATGGCAACCTCCCAGCCCCAGCATTTT. It yields the protein CAWSVMATSQPQHF.